This TCR beta chain originates from a study of molecular identifiers for immune sequencing clone quantification. For naive CD8 T cells, sorting used the CD8+CD4-CCR7+CD45RA+ phenotype. This clonotype was recorded a few times. TCRdb independently ran MiXCR on the PCR reads; one entry per CDR3 protein. The data show about 640,000 distinct CDR3 sequences, 15% to 20% seen once. The sequenced material came from naive CD8+ T cells from blood, with Jurkat cell RNA spiked in. Subset specified: FACS-sorted CD8+CD4-CCR7+CD45RA+ naive T cells. This TCR derives from a human donor in good health. Some libraries in this study had Jurkat cell RNA spiked in.

For the CDR3, the DNA is TGTGCCAGCAGGACTAATGCTGGGGAGACCCAGTACTTC. It yields the protein CASRTNAGETQYF. V and J are TRBV6-2 or TRBV6-3 and TRBJ2-5, with D possibly matching TRBD2 (5 bases). The CDR3 has 13 residues. The germline V gene encodes CDR1 MNHEY and CDR2 SVGEGT. The V end was cut by 6 bases, the J end by 5 bases, with 13 bases between.